This T cell receptor (beta chain) comes out of a study of T-cell memory formation after mild COVID-19. V lost 5 bases and J lost 3; bases outside the gene matches: 7. The CDR3 runs 15 residues. Germline CDR1 SGHTA, CDR2 FQGTGA. This clonotype has just a few counts. MiXCR, run by TCRdb on the 5' RACE reads, gives a single entry per CDR3 protein. The sample yields 200,000 to 250,000 distinct CDR3 sequences, around 10% seen once. The chain is built from TRBV7-3 and TRBJ1-1; TRBD1 matches 9 bases. Sequenced sample: PBMCs or a T cell subset sorted from them (not recorded which). The receptor comes from a man aged 18 to 30 who had mild COVID-19 (a few samples of this study predate the infection). Cell type and time point are not known. The CDR3 spells CASSQQGAGDTEAFF. In DNA form, the CDR3 reads TGTGCCAGCAGCCAACAGGGGGCAGGAGACACTGAAGCTTTCTTT.